This T cell receptor beta chain was identified during a study of PD-1 blockade in mismatch repair-deficient tumors. In the study overall: All were previously treated, progressing patients with 12 mismatch repair-deficient cancer types.

This clone was found a few times. The junction had 5 bases not matched to a gene; V was cut back by 5 bases and J by 4 bases. Germline CDR1 and CDR2: SGDLS and YYNGEE. The CDR3 extends over 14 amino acids. All patients were mismatch repair deficient, assessed by either PCR or immunohistochemistry. Three pembrolizumab responders had their TCRs sequenced. The method was immunoSEQ multiplex PCR; TCRdb's version includes in-frame clones alone and lacks a portion of them. The sample contains around 130,000 clones, about 88% of which appear only once. The sequence was collected from an adult with mismatch repair-deficient cancer. The input for sequencing was peripheral blood, taken approximately 72 weeks after starting pembrolizumab. V usage is TRBV9 and J usage is TRBJ2-2, with 7 bases matching TRBD2. CDR3: CASRGGSSTGELFF. DNA for the CDR3: TGTGCCAGCAGGGGAGGGTCGAGCACCGGGGAGCTGTTTTTT.